These 13 T cell receptor beta chains were sequenced from one sample in a study of CD8+CD57+ T cells in acquired aplastic anemia. Patients chosen for sequencing had CD8+CD57+ cells that had expanded, as shown by flow cytometry. Genomic DNA provided the template from which TCR beta VDJ and CDR3 profiles were obtained. TCRdb passed the reads through MiXCR, listing each CDR3 protein once. Of 250,000 to 300,000 distinct CDR3 sequences listed, 45% to 65% are singletons. The sequenced sample was sorted CD4+, CD8+, or CD8+CD57+ T cells (not recorded which) from PBMCs. The source is a human donor with aplastic anemia.

The chain combines TRBV10-3 with TRBJ1-4; 8 bases are shared with TRBD1. This CDR3 is built from 13 residues. Per the germline V gene, CDR1 is ENHRY and CDR2 is SYGVKD. The V and J ends lost 10 bases and 3 bases, in that order; junction bases with no gene match: 4. CDR3 protein: CASRDRPNEKLFF. The CDR3 DNA is TGTGCCAGCCGGGACAGGCCTAATGAAAAACTGTTTTTT.

CDR3 DNA: TGTGCCATCGAGTCGGCGGGGAATGAGCAGTTCTTC. It yields the protein CAIESAGNEQFF. The chain links TRBV10-3 to TRBJ2-1; weak D call: TRBD2 (6 bases). The germline CDR1 and CDR2 sequences are ENHRY and SYGVKD. V was clipped by 8 bases and J by 7 bases, with 12 bases between them. This CDR3 region has 12 residues.

This clonotype was recorded only once. The V call is TRBV6-1, the J call TRBJ1-2; D gene ambiguous. Trimming pared 4 bases from V and 4 bases from J, leaving 16 bases between. Germline CDR1 and CDR2: MNHNS and SASEGT. This CDR3 spans 15 amino acids. CDR3 coding DNA: TGTGCCAGCAGTGGGGGAGAGGGTCAGGCCTATGGCTACACCTTC. The encoded protein is CASSGGEGQAYGYTF.

This clonotype was seen a single time. The chain has TRBV7-8 and TRBJ2-3; TRBD2 aligns across 10 bases. The length of the CDR3 is 16 residues. In germline, CDR1 is SGHVS, CDR2 FQNEAQ. With 5 bases clipped from V and 6 bases from J, the junction kept 11 bases outside the gene matches. The CDR3: CASSPTLAGDLDTQYF. CDR3 sequence (DNA): TGTGCCAGCAGCCCCACTCTAGCGGGGGACCTTGATACGCAGTATTTT.

The chain joins TRBV19 to TRBJ2-3, with D unresolved. CDR1 and CDR2 from the germline V gene are LNHDA and SQIVND (reference sequence). Trimming left V 0 bases short and J 9 bases short, with 13 bases between. The CDR3 extends over 14 amino acids. The CDR3 sequence is CASSIDLSDGTQYF. The CDR3 DNA reads as TGTGCCAGTAGTATAGATCTTTCGGACGGAACGCAGTATTTT.

This clonotype was recorded only once. As DNA, the CDR3 is TGCAGTGCGAAGGATAGCGGGAGGGCCCGAACCGGGGAGCTGTTTTTT. The encoded protein is CSAKDSGRARTGELFF. The chain links TRBV20-1 to TRBJ2-2, with TRBD2 matching 11 bases. The CDR3 sequence is 16 residues long. V trimming: 6 bases; J trimming: 5 bases; junction bases outside the gene matches: 11. CDR1 and CDR2 from the germline V gene are DFQATT and SNEGSKA (reference sequence).

There are many counts of this clonotype. The V and J genes are TRBV25-1 and TRBJ1-4; D gene uncertain. Germline V gene data show CDR1 as MGHDK and CDR2 as SYGVNS. The CDR3 sequence is 15 residues long. V was shortened by 1 base and J by 7 bases, with 13 bases between the two germline ends. In DNA form, the CDR3 reads TGTGCCAGCAGTGAATCTCGGCAGTTGAGTGAAAAACTGTTTTTT. Residues: CASSESRQLSEKLFF. Full variable domain (missing parts from reference TRBV25-1 and TRBJ1-4): EADIYQTPRYLVIGTGKKITLECSQTMGHDKMYWYQQDPGMELHLIHYSYGVNSTEKGDLSSESTVSRIRTEHFPLTLESARPSHTSQYLCASSESRQLSEKLFFGSGTQLSVL.

The chain combines TRBV4-1 with TRBJ2-1; TRBD1 might be the D (6 bases). CDR1 MGHRA and CDR2 YSYEKL come from the germline V gene. The CDR3 is 14 amino acids. V shed 6 bases and J shed 5 bases, with 14 bases lying between them. CDR3 protein: CASRWGLGHNEQFF. The CDR3 nucleotides are TGCGCCAGCAGATGGGGGCTCGGCCACAATGAGCAGTTCTTC.

This clonotype was recorded many times. The gene calls are TRBV6-2 or TRBV6-3 and TRBJ1-2; D unclear. Deletions cut 6 bases from V and 7 bases from J, with 15 bases between. The germline gives CDR1 MNHEY, CDR2 SVGEGT. The CDR3 is 13 residues long. The CDR3 DNA is TGTGCCAGCAGCCCCACTGCAGTCCCTGGCTACACCTTC. This sequence encodes CASSPTAVPGYTF.

The rearrangement uses TRBV2 and TRBJ1-5; weak D call: TRBD1 (6 bases). The CDR3 runs to 15 residues. CDR1 is SNHLY and CDR2 is FYNNEI in the germline V gene. The ends were cut back, 1 base at V and 3 bases at J, with 10 bases in the middle. CDR3 in amino acids: CASSEGDTINQPQHF. The CDR3 DNA sequence: TGTGCCAGCAGTGAAGGGGACACAATCAATCAGCCCCAGCATTTT.

The chain is built from TRBV15 and TRBJ2-7; D gene uncertain. Germline V gives CDR1 LNHNV, CDR2 YYDKDF (reference sequence). CDR3 length: 14 amino acids. CDR3 coding DNA: TGTGCTTCTACCCAACAAACGATAGCCTACGAGCAGTACTTC. Its protein is CASTQQTIAYEQYF.

This clonotype was seen many times. V usage is TRBV24-1 and J usage is TRBJ2-3; D remains unclear. Per the germline V gene, CDR1 is KGHDR and CDR2 is SFDVKD. Trimming removed 4 bases from V and 6 bases from J, with 10 bases in between. This CDR3 region has 13 residues. This CDR3 reads CATSDYLGDTQYF. CDR3 nucleotides: TGTGCCACCAGTGACTATCTTGGGGATACGCAGTATTTT.

Notes on this clonotype: Germline is not matched at one junction end, which may reflect a read error. V is TRBV2 and J is TRBJ2-6; D may be TRBD1 (5 bases). This CDR3 has 12 amino acids. Germline V gene lookup returns CDR1 SNHLY and CDR2 FYNNEI. This chain's CDR3 is CASTGFRNTEAF. The CDR3 DNA reads TGTGCCAGCACAGGGTTTCGGAACACTGAAGCTTTC.